These T cell receptor beta chains were read from a single sample in a study of CD8 T cells in Susac syndrome. In TCRdb, the immunoSEQ multiplex PCR reads were re-called with MiXCR into one record per CDR3 protein. This repertoire shows around 300,000 distinct CDR3 sequences, approximately 89% found once; its top ten account for around 0.18%. Sequencing used CD8+ T cells from PBMCs. The receptors were gathered from a human donor with multiple sclerosis. The CDR3 runs from the conserved cysteine through the conserved F or W. D genes are given only for firm matches. The size field is filled for only some rows; it gives once, few, many or a size class.

TRBJ2-5 TRBV7-9 NA once TGTGCCAGCAGCTTAGAGTGGGAGACCCAGTACTTC CASSLEWETQYF
TRBJ1-2 TRBV12-3/TRBV12-4 NA few TGTGCCAGCAGTTTTGCCGGTGGGGTAAAGGGCTACACCTTC CASSFAGGVKGYTF
TRBJ2-7 TRBV5-1 NA once TGCGCCAGCAAAGGACAGAATTCCTACGAGCAGTACTTC CASKGQNSYEQYF
TRBJ2-7 TRBV29-1 NA NA TGCAGCGTTGAAGTCCTCCAGGGCTCCTACGAGCAGTACTTC CSVEVLQGSYEQYF
TRBJ1-2 TRBV29-1 NA NA TGCAGCGTTGAAGATTTTGAGATTGTTGGACAAAACGGCCATAACTATGGCTACACCTTC CSVEDFEIVGQNGHNYGYTF
TRBJ2-3 TRBV12-3/TRBV12-4 TRBD2 NA TGTGCCAGCATCGACACTAGCGGGAGGGGGACAGATACGCAGTATTTT CASIDTSGRGTDTQYF
TRBJ2-1 TRBV6-6 TRBD2 NA TGTGCCAGCAAGAGCGGGGGGGGATACAATGAGCAGTTCTTC CASKSGGGYNEQFF
TRBJ2-5 TRBV12-3/TRBV12-4 TRBD2 NA TGTGCCAGCAGTCAACGACTAGCGGGGACCCAGTACTTC CASSQRLAGTQYF
TRBJ2-7 TRBV19 TRBD1 NA TGTGCCACCCGGGGACAGACCCACGAGCAGTACTTC CATRGQTHEQYF
TRBJ2-1 TRBV14 NA NA TGTGCCAGCGGAGAGGGACTGGCCTACAATGAGCAGTTCTTC CASGEGLAYNEQFF
TRBJ2-7 TRBV4-2 NA NA TGTGCCAGCAGCCAAGAGGTCGGGACACCTCGCTCCTACGAGCAGTACTTC CASSQEVGTPRSYEQYF
TRBJ2-2 TRBV11-3 NA NA TGTGCCAGCAGCCACCGACTCGACACCGGGGAGCTGTTTTTT CASSHRLDTGELFF
TRBJ1-2 TRBV7-9 NA NA TGTGCCAGCAGCCCCCACAGGGTGCACGGCTACACCTTC CASSPHRVHGYTF
TRBJ1-1 TRBV6-2/TRBV6-3 NA NA TGTGCCAGCAGTTACTCTAGTAGCATGAACACTGAAGCTTTCTTT CASSYSSSMNTEAFF